The clone carrying this T cell receptor (beta chain) showed up many times. Its cognate antigen is unknown. This sample is drawn from a study of CD8 T cells in ankylosing spondylitis. Study conclusions and caveats: According to the report, clones linked to the disease were significantly enriched in matched synovial fluid samples taken from ankylosing spondylitis patients.

This CDR3 spans 12 amino acids. Unmatched junction bases numbered 5, after V lost 5 bases and J lost 8 bases. It was by quantitative 5'-RACE with molecular barcodes that TCR beta libraries were made. TCRdb analysed the 5' RACE reads with MiXCR anew, one entry per CDR3 protein. The sample comprises about 220,000 distinct CDR3 sequences, roughly 24% of which are singletons, and about 7% rests with the top ten. The V gene is TRBV12-3 or TRBV12-4, the J gene TRBJ1-2; the match to TRBD1 covers 7 bases. The source is a male donor with ankylosing spondylitis or in good health (not recorded which). Sequencing input: blood, either unsorted or a sorted T cell fraction (not recorded which). The CDR3: CASSPTGRGYTF. CDR3 in DNA: TGTGCCAGCAGTCCGACAGGGCGAGGCTACACCTTC.